This record concerns one T cell receptor beta chain sequence. Its antigen is not known. The data originate from a study of a mutant IDH1 vaccine in newly diagnosed glioma. In the study overall: Patients were pretreated with radiotherapy, temozolomide, or both, mostly both. Study-level results: Seemingly, pseudoprogression had no relation to changes in the top peripheral T cell clonotypes.

This CDR3 spans 15 amino acids. The germline V gene has CDR1 SEHNR and CDR2 FQNEAQ (reference sequence). The V and J ends lost 0 bases and 1 base respectively, with 9 bases between them. TCRdb's copy holds only in-frame clones and misses some; the assay was immunoSEQ multiplex PCR. This sample has tens of thousands of clones, with over 75% found just once. The time point is: baseline, week 1 (first vaccination visit). This sample's treatment: pre-vaccination baseline after standard-of-care therapy. Sequencing used PBMCs, obtained from a glioma patient treated with radiotherapy, temozolomide or both. The V gene is TRBV7-9, the J gene TRBJ1-2; a possible D gene is TRBD1 (5 bases). The sequence was obtained from a man in his forties with glioma. Some clones in this sample may be carry-over from other donors' samples. Here the CDR3 reads CASSLAADSNYGYTF. CDR3 nucleotide sequence: TGTGCCAGCAGCTTAGCGGCCGACAGTAACTATGGCTACACCTTC.